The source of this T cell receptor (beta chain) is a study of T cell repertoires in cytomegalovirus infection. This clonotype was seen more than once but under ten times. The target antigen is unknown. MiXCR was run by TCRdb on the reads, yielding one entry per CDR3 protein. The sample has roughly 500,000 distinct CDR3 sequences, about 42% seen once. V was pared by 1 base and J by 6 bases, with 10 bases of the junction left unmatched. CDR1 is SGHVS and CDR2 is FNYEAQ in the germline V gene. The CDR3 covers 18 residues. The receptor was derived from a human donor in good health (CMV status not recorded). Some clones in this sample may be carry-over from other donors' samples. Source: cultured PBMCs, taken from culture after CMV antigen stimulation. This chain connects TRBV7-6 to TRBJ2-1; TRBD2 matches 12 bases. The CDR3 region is CASSLGHPLTSGGNEQFF. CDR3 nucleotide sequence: TGTGCCAGCAGCTTAGGTCATCCCTTGACTAGCGGGGGCAATGAGCAGTTCTTC.